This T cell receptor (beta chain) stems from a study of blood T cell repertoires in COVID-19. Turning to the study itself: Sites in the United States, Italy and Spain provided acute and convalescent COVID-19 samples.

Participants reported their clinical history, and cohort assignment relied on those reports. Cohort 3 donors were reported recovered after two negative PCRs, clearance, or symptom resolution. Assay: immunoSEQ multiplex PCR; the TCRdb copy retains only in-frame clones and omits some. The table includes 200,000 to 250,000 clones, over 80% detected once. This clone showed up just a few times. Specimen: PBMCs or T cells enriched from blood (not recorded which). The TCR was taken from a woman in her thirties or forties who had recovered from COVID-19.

The CDR3 DNA sequence: TGTGCCAGCAGTCTCGCTAATGAAAAACTGTTTTTT. As protein: CASSLANEKLFF. V is TRBV12-3 or TRBV12-4 and J is TRBJ1-4; D uncertain. V gave up 5 bases and J gave up 3 bases, with 4 bases separating them. This CDR3 has 12 amino acids.